The 31 T cell receptor beta chains below were found in one sample sequenced in a study of T-cell memory formation after mild COVID-19. From the 5' RACE reads, TCRdb called clonotypes with MiXCR, one entry per CDR3 protein. Among 45,000 to 55,000 distinct CDR3 sequences listed, 9.3% were seen once. The sequencing sample was made of PBMCs or a T cell subset sorted from them (not recorded which). These TCRs come from an adult woman who had mild COVID-19 (a few samples of this study predate the infection). Cell type and time point are not known.

This clonotype was recorded a few times. This chain joins TRBV7-3 and TRBJ2-2, with TRBD2 matching 8 bases. CDR3 size: 15 residues. The germline CDR1 and CDR2 sequences are SGHTA and FQGTGA. V shed 6 bases and J 0 bases; nucleotides not matched to a gene: 3. This chain's CDR3 is CASSYGGANTGELFF. The CDR3 DNA reads as TGTGCCAGCAGTTACGGGGGGGCGAACACCGGGGAGCTGTTTTTT. The variable domain in full, with the rest retrieved from reference TRBV7-3 and TRBJ2-2, is GAGVSQTPSNKVTEKGKYVELRCDPISGHTALYWYRQSLGQGPEFLIYFQGTGAADDSGLPNDRFFAVRPEGSVSTLKIQRTERGDSAVYLCASSYGGANTGELFFGEGSRLTVL.

This clonotype was counted between two and nine times. The chain combines TRBV6-2 or TRBV6-3 with TRBJ1-2; a possible D gene is TRBD1 (5 bases). The V end was cut by 4 bases, the J end by 0 bases, with 9 bases between. Germline CDR1 MNHEY, CDR2 SVGEGT. The CDR3 totals 14 residues. CDR3 DNA: TGTGCCAGCAGTTCGACAGTACCTAACTATGGCTACACCTTC. Amino acids: CASSSTVPNYGYTF.

This clonotype was detected only a few times. The chain couples TRBV27 to TRBJ1-1; 7 nucleotides agree with TRBD1. CDR1 is MNHEY, CDR2 SMNVEV, per germline (reference sequence). Trimming took 9 bases from V and 1 from J; bases not matched to a gene: 5. CDR3 length equals 13 residues. CDR3 amino acids: CASRTGENTEAFF. As DNA, the CDR3 is TGTGCCAGTCGGACAGGCGAGAACACTGAAGCTTTCTTT.

The chain uses TRBV7-2 and TRBJ2-1; D is unclear. V dropped 2 bases and J dropped 7 bases, with 15 bases sitting between them. CDR1 SGHTA and CDR2 FQGNSA come from the germline V gene. This CDR3 comprises 15 residues. The CDR3 DNA follows: TGTGCCAGCAGCTTACGTTCTCGTAAGGGTAATGAGCAGTTCTTC. Amino acids: CASSLRSRKGNEQFF.

This clonotype was seen a few times. The genes are TRBV20-1 and TRBJ1-1; no clear D gene. Trimming shortened V by 3 bases and J by 5 bases, and 7 bases separated the two germline ends. The germline CDR1 and CDR2 sequences are DFQATT and SNEGSKA (reference sequence). This CDR3 contains 11 residues. The CDR3 loop is CSASRATEAFF. CDR3 in DNA: TGCAGTGCTAGTAGGGCGACTGAAGCTTTCTTT.

The J gene is TRBJ1-3, the V gene TRBV15; D perhaps matches TRBD1 (6 bases). The CDR3 is made up of 15 amino acids. Germline V CDR1 and CDR2: LNHNV, YYDKDF (reference sequence). Trimming pared 0 bases from V and 4 bases from J, leaving 10 bases between. DNA of the CDR3: TGTGCCACCAGCAGAGAGGCAGGGGCCGGAAACACCATATATTTT. This translates into CATSREAGAGNTIYF.

This clonotype was counted only a few times. The genes are TRBV5-1 and TRBJ1-5, with D tentatively TRBD1 (5 bases). There are 14 residues in the CDR3. The germline CDR1 and CDR2 sequences are SGHRS and YFSETQ. V was trimmed by 1 base and J by 9 bases, leaving 14 bases between them. CDR3 loop: CASSLMGEMAPQHF. The CDR3, as DNA: TGCGCCAGCAGCTTGATGGGGGAAATGGCGCCCCAGCATTTT.

This clonotype was seen at least ten times. The rearrangement links TRBV20-1 to TRBJ2-4, with 8 bases that match TRBD1. J gave up 4 bases and V 1 base, and 6 bases lay outside the gene matches. This CDR3 has 15 amino acids. Germline assignment: CDR1 DFQATT and CDR2 SNEGSKA (reference sequence). The CDR3 nucleotides read TGCAGTGCTAGAGTGACAGGGGAAATTAAAAACATTCAGTACTTC. Protein: CSARVTGEIKNIQYF.

A few counts support this clonotype. V is TRBV12-2 and J is TRBJ2-7; TRBD1 is taken as the D call from the table, unchecked against the DNA. TRBV12-2 is noted as a pseudogene. The CDR3 consists of 18 residues. For the CDR3, the DNA is TGTGCAAGTCGCTCCCCTCAAGGAAGGGGACAGGGACCCTACGAGCAGTACTTC. Translating gives CASRSPQGRGQGPYEQYF.

This clonotype was seen repeatedly, ten times or more. The genes are TRBV4-2 and TRBJ2-1; D may match TRBD1 or TRBD2 (6 bases each). This CDR3 contains 16 residues. V was trimmed by 5 bases and J by 2 bases, leaving 16 bases between them. The germline CDR1 and CDR2 sequences are LGHNA and YNFKEQ. The CDR3 region is CASSTQGGSAYNEQFF. The CDR3 DNA sequence: TGTGCCAGCAGCACCCAAGGGGGGTCTGCCTACAATGAGCAGTTCTTC.

This clonotype was detected ten times or more. This chain connects TRBV3-1 to TRBJ1-1; D may be TRBD1 (6 bases). The CDR3 consists of 15 residues. The V end was cut by 3 bases, the J end by 5 bases, with 16 bases between. Germline CDR1 is LGHDT and CDR2 is YNNKEL (reference sequence). The CDR3 DNA reads TGTGCCAGCAGCCACGCAGTCCTAAGGGGGACTGAAGCTTTCTTT. Protein: CASSHAVLRGTEAFF.

V is TRBV5-6 and J is TRBJ1-1; TRBD1 aligns across 7 bases. CDR3 length: 17 residues. Germline V gene lookup returns CDR1 SGHDT and CDR2 YYEEEE. Trimming at V came to 0 bases and at J to 1 base, leaving 9 bases not matched to a gene. The CDR3 DNA is TGTGCCAGCAGCTTGGCGGGGCTCAGGGGGTCGAACACTGAAGCTTTCTTT. Its translation is CASSLAGLRGSNTEAFF.

There are many counts of this clonotype. The rearrangement joins TRBV4-1 to TRBJ2-6, with 9 bases fitting TRBD1. With 1 base clipped from V and 2 bases from J, the junction kept 9 bases outside the gene matches. This CDR3 region has 19 residues. Germline assignment: CDR1 MGHRA and CDR2 YSYEKL. Here the CDR3 reads CASSQGHRGRETGANVLTF. Written as DNA, the CDR3 is TGCGCCAGCAGCCAAGGGCACAGGGGGCGCGAGACTGGGGCCAACGTCCTGACTTTC.

V usage is TRBV5-4 and J usage is TRBJ1-2; no firm D call. V lost 1 base, J lost 7 bases, and 17 bases lay in between. CDR3 length: 15 amino acids. The germline CDR1 and CDR2 sequences are SGHNT and YYREEE (reference sequence). The CDR3 reads CASSLRYGSSRGYTF. The CDR3 DNA is TGTGCCAGCAGCTTGAGGTACGGCTCCTCCCGTGGCTACACCTTC. Full variable domain (rest looked up from reference TRBV5-4 and TRBJ1-2): ETGVTQSPTHLIKTRGQQVTLRCSSQSGHNTVSWYQQALGQGPQFIFQYYREEENGRGNFPPRFSGLQFPNYSSELNVNALELDDSALYLCASSLRYGSSRGYTFGSGTRLTVV.

This clonotype was seen just once. The chain joins TRBV29-1 to TRBJ1-2, with a weak D call TRBD1 (6 bases). Deletions cut 5 bases from V and 6 bases from J, with 22 bases between. Germline V lookup: CDR1 SQVTM, CDR2 ANQGSEA. The CDR3 length is 15 residues. The CDR3 reads CSVPRSGAGINGYTF. DNA for the CDR3: TGCAGCGTTCCCCGGTCGGGGGCAGGGATTAATGGCTACACCTTC.

The sample holds a few counts of this clonotype. This sequence joins TRBV6-5 and TRBJ1-2; D might be TRBD1 (5 bases). Trimming pared 3 bases from V and 0 bases from J, leaving 14 bases between. Germline loops: CDR1 MNHEY, CDR2 SVGAGI. The CDR3 spans 16 residues. DNA for the CDR3: TGTGCCAGCAGTTATTTCCGACAGCCGTCTAACTATGGCTACACCTTC. It codes for CASSYFRQPSNYGYTF.

This clonotype was detected only a few times. This chain connects TRBV9 to TRBJ1-2, with 7 bases that match TRBD1. This CDR3 is 13 amino acids long. With V trimmed by 1 base and J by 6 bases, 3 bases remained unmatched. Germline CDR1 is SGDLS and CDR2 is YYNGEE. The CDR3 region is CASSVHQGDGYTF. DNA of the CDR3: TGTGCCAGCAGCGTACACCAGGGGGATGGCTACACCTTC.

This clonotype occurred many times. This rearrangement joins TRBV20-1 to TRBJ2-3; 11 nucleotides align to TRBD2. The CDR3 runs to 15 residues. J was trimmed by 3 bases and V by 2 bases; bases with no gene match: 4. CDR1 is DFQATT and CDR2 is SNEGSKA in the germline V gene (reference sequence). The CDR3 nucleotides read TGCAGTGCTAGACCCACTAGCGGGAGAACAGATACGCAGTATTTT. Residues: CSARPTSGRTDTQYF.

V and J are TRBV12-3 or TRBV12-4 and TRBJ1-3; D is uncertain. V was trimmed by 5 bases and J by 6 bases, leaving 11 bases between them. The CDR3 length is 13 residues. The CDR3 protein is CASSGRPPNTIYF. The CDR3 DNA reads TGTGCCAGCAGTGGGCGACCCCCAAACACCATATATTTT.

This clonotype came up many times. The chain uses TRBV7-2 and TRBJ1-1, with D perhaps matching TRBD1 (5 bases). V was shortened by 1 base and J by 5 bases, with 11 bases between the two germline ends. CDR1 and CDR2 (germline): SGHTA, FQGNSA. The CDR3 contains 14 residues. Written as DNA, the CDR3 is TGTGCCAGCAGCTTAGAACAGAGGGGTACTGAAGCTTTCTTT. As protein: CASSLEQRGTEAFF.

Many counts were recorded for this clonotype. The CDR3 protein is CASSILQEDYEQYF. CDR3 nucleotides: TGTGCCAGCAGCATACTGCAAGAAGACTACGAGCAGTACTTC. The J gene is TRBJ2-7, the V gene TRBV5-4; the D is unclear. Germline values: CDR1 SGHNT, CDR2 YYREEE (reference sequence). Between the trimmed V and J ends, which lost 4 bases and 3 bases, there was a span of 14 bases. This CDR3 is 14 amino acids long.

This clonotype has only a few counts. The rearrangement joins TRBV2 to TRBJ2-3; TRBD1 matches at 7 bases. This CDR3 has 14 residues. After removal of 3 bases from V and 4 bases from J, the junction contained 4 bases not matched to a gene. The germline V gene encodes CDR1 SNHLY and CDR2 FYNNEI. The DNA for the CDR3 is TGTGCCAGCAGTGAGCAGGGGGTGGCAGATACGCAGTATTTT. Residues: CASSEQGVADTQYF. Together with reference TRBV2 and TRBJ2-3, the CDR3 gives the full variable domain: EPEVTQTPSHQVTQMGQEVILRCVPISNHLYFYWYRQILGQKVEFLVSFYNNEISEKSEIFDDQFSVERPDGSNFTLKIRSTKLEDSAMYFCASSEQGVADTQYFGPGTRLTVL.

This clonotype has a handful of counts. The chain has TRBV10-3 and TRBJ2-1; a possible D gene is TRBD2 (7 bases). V gave up 3 bases and J gave up 2 bases, with 23 bases separating them. The length of the CDR3 is 19 residues. Germline V lookup: CDR1 ENHRY, CDR2 SYGVKD. The CDR3 coding sequence is TGTGCCATCAGTGATCCTCTGGGGGCCGAGCGGGGAACCTACAATGAGCAGTTCTTC. It encodes CAISDPLGAERGTYNEQFF.

This sequence joins TRBV14 and TRBJ1-1; D is undetermined. V was shortened by 2 bases and J by 0 bases, with 13 bases between the two germline ends. The CDR3 contains 16 residues. Germline V gene lookup returns CDR1 SGHDN and CDR2 FVKESK. The CDR3 is CASSQQGRSVNTEAFF. The CDR3 nucleotides read TGTGCCAGCAGCCAACAAGGGAGGTCGGTGAACACTGAAGCTTTCTTT.

This clonotype was recorded a few times. The chain carries TRBV5-1 and TRBJ2-5; 9 bases line up with TRBD2. CDR3 length: 15 residues. Germline V gene lookup returns CDR1 SGHRS and CDR2 YFSETQ. The V and J ends lost 2 bases and 1 base, in that order; junction bases with no gene match: 3. The CDR3 bases are TGCGCCAGCAGCTTTAGCGGGGGTACCCAAGAGACCCAGTACTTC. Translation gives CASSFSGGTQETQYF.

This clonotype was recorded many times. The rearrangement joins TRBV5-1 to TRBJ2-3; TRBD2 matches 7 bases. The CDR3 extends over 17 amino acids. Germline assignment: CDR1 SGHRS and CDR2 YFSETQ. V dropped 0 bases and J dropped 1; count of bases not matched to a gene: 8. Written as DNA, the CDR3 is TGCGCCAGCAGCTTGGGACCTCTGGCGGGGGGCACAGATACGCAGTATTTT. This translates into CASSLGPLAGGTDTQYF.

Many counts were recorded for this clonotype. The chain links TRBV15 to TRBJ2-5, with TRBD1 identical over 7 bases. The CDR3 spans 15 residues. Germline V gene sequence: CDR1 LNHNV, CDR2 YYDKDF (reference sequence). The trim removed 1 base at V and 5 bases at J, leaving 7 bases unmatched. The CDR3, as DNA: TGTGCCACCAGCAGAGTGGAAGGGGGCAGCGAGACCCAGTACTTC. This encodes CATSRVEGGSETQYF.

The genes are TRBV20-1 and TRBJ2-3; D is perhaps TRBD1 or TRBD2 (5 bases each). This CDR3 comprises 14 residues. Germline loops: CDR1 DFQATT, CDR2 SNEGSKA (reference sequence). Trimming left V 6 bases short and J 1 base short, with 14 bases between. The CDR3 loop reads CSAGTALGTDTQYF. CDR3 nucleotide sequence: TGCAGTGCCGGGACCGCTTTAGGCACAGATACGCAGTATTTT.

This clonotype was seen a single time. The chain joins TRBV19 to TRBJ1-1, with a possible D match to TRBD1 (5 bases). CDR3 length equals 17 residues. Germline V CDR1 and CDR2: LNHDA, SQIVND (reference sequence). V lost 3 bases and J lost 1, with 18 bases in between. The CDR3 DNA reads as TGTGCCAGTAGTATGGGCTGGGACCGAGCGAGGAACACTGAAGCTTTCTTT. This translates into CASSMGWDRARNTEAFF.

This chain uses TRBV3-1 with TRBJ2-5; 10 nucleotides match TRBD2. CDR3 length equals 14 residues. Germline loops: CDR1 LGHDT, CDR2 YNNKEL (reference sequence). V was pared by 5 bases and J by 5 bases, with 5 bases of the junction left unmatched. CDR3 protein: CASSELAGWETQYF. In DNA, the CDR3 is TGTGCCAGCAGCGAACTAGCGGGGTGGGAGACCCAGTACTTC.

This chain joins TRBV20-1 and TRBJ1-1, with D maybe TRBD1 (6 bases). Germline-derived CDR1 and CDR2 are DFQATT and SNEGSKA (reference sequence). The CDR3 spans 16 residues. The V and J ends lost 1 base and 1 base respectively, with 16 bases between them. CDR3 sequence reads: CSARGPGGHGNTEAFF. DNA for the CDR3: TGCAGTGCTAGAGGGCCCGGGGGACACGGGAACACTGAAGCTTTCTTT.